What follows are 13 T cell receptor beta chains derived from one specimen sequenced in a study of OX40 agonist ivuxolimab in advanced cancers. Using immunoSEQ multiplex PCR, the repertoire was profiled, and TCRdb retains in-frame clones only, with some absent. This table holds about 83,000 clones, approximately 85% found once. The sequencing here drew on CD4+ or CD8+ T cells sorted from blood, taken in a trial of the OX40 agonist ivuxolimab. Receptors were obtained from an adult with an advanced solid tumor such as melanoma, head and neck, liver or kidney cancer.

This clone occurred a few times. J is TRBJ1-6 and V is TRBV6-5, with 7 bases fitting TRBD1. V lost 2 bases and J lost 6; bases outside the gene matches: 7. CDR1 is MNHEY, CDR2 SVGAGI, per germline. The CDR3 covers 16 residues. This CDR3 reads CASSYTGQDPNSPLHF. For the CDR3, the DNA is TGTGCCAGCAGTTACACCGGACAGGACCCTAATTCACCCCTCCACTTT.

The chain combines TRBV23-1 with TRBJ1-4; D might be TRBD1 (6 bases). TRBV23-1 is noted as an ORF with a role that remains uncertain. The V gene lost 0 bases and the J gene lost 10 bases, with 27 bases spanning the gap. The CDR3 has 19 amino acids. CDR3 amino acids: CASSQSHKPGDPLQPKLFF. The DNA for the CDR3 is TGCGCCAGCAGTCAATCCCACAAACCAGGGGACCCGCTCCAGCCAAAACTGTTTTTT.

There are a few counts of this clone. V usage is TRBV4-3 and J usage is TRBJ2-6; tentative D call: TRBD1 (6 bases). Germline V gene lookup returns CDR1 LGHNA and CDR2 YSLEER. The CDR3 totals 16 residues. V gave up 2 bases and J gave up 4 bases, with 12 bases separating them. CDR3 region: CASSQNRVRGANVLTF. The CDR3 bases are TGCGCCAGCAGCCAAAACAGGGTGAGGGGGGCCAACGTCCTGACTTTC.

J is TRBJ2-3 and V is TRBV18; 13 bases align to TRBD2. The CDR3 sequence is 17 residues long. J lost 0 bases, V lost 0 bases, and 0 bases had no gene match. Germline V gives CDR1 KGHSH, CDR2 LQKENI. The CDR3 protein is CASSPPGLAGSTDTQYF. CDR3 nucleotides: TGTGCCAGCTCACCACCGGGACTAGCGGGGAGCACAGATACGCAGTATTTT.

The chain has TRBV6-1 and TRBJ1-5, with D tentatively TRBD1 (6 bases). Between the trimmed V and J ends, which lost 1 base and 2 bases, there was a span of 15 bases. The CDR3 extends over 17 amino acids. Germline V gives CDR1 MNHNS, CDR2 SASEGT. The CDR3 region has the DNA TGTGCCAGCAGTGAAGGGGGCAGGGGAGCCGGCAATCAGCCCCAGCATTTT. Protein sequence: CASSEGGRGAGNQPQHF.

The chain combines TRBV5-1 with TRBJ2-3, with D perhaps TRBD2 (6 bases). V lost 0 bases and J lost 1, with 15 bases in between. The CDR3 is made up of 17 amino acids. Germline CDR1 and CDR2: SGHRS and YFSETQ. The CDR3 sequence is CASSLGLAWEGTDTQYF. The CDR3 DNA follows: TGCGCCAGCAGCTTGGGGTTAGCGTGGGAGGGCACAGATACGCAGTATTTT.

The rearrangement joins TRBV2 to TRBJ2-7; D perhaps matches TRBD1 (6 bases). The germline V and J ends were trimmed by 7 bases and 0 bases, with 10 bases remaining between them. Germline CDR1 and CDR2: SNHLY and FYNNEI. This CDR3 has 13 residues. The CDR3 DNA is TGTGCCAGCAAAACAGGGTACTCCTACGAGCAGTACTTC. Its protein is CASKTGYSYEQYF.

This rearrangement joins TRBV19 to TRBJ2-1; perhaps TRBD2 as D (5 bases). The V end lost 2 bases, the J end lost 0 bases, and 8 bases lay between the germline ends. Looked up from germline, CDR1 is LNHDA and CDR2 is SQIVND (reference sequence). The CDR3 is 15 amino acids. The CDR3 reads CASSITSVSYNEQFF. CDR3 DNA: TGTGCCAGTAGTATAACTAGTGTCTCCTACAATGAGCAGTTCTTC.

The genes are TRBV5-1 and TRBJ1-1; unclear D gene. The V gene lost 4 bases and the J gene lost 3 bases, with 10 bases spanning the gap. Germline V gene sequence: CDR1 SGHRS, CDR2 YFSETQ. The CDR3 loop spans 13 amino acids. CDR3 bases: TGCGCCAGCAGCCACACACAGCACACTGAAGCTTTCTTT. Protein product: CASSHTQHTEAFF. The variable domain in full, with the rest retrieved from reference TRBV5-1 and TRBJ1-1, is KAGVTQTPRYLIKTRGQQVTLSCSPISGHRSVSWYQQTPGQGLQFLFEYFSETQRNKGNFPGRFSGRQFSNSRSEMNVSTLELGDSALYLCASSHTQHTEAFFGQGTRLTVV.

The chain uses TRBV19 and TRBJ2-7; 8 bases align to TRBD1. Unmatched junction bases numbered 8, after V lost 5 bases and J lost 5 bases. Germline CDR1 reads LNHDA; CDR2 reads SQIVND (reference sequence). There are 14 residues in the CDR3. The CDR3 region is CASSVRGQVDEQYF. CDR3 DNA sequence: TGTGCCAGTAGTGTCCGGGGACAGGTTGACGAGCAGTACTTC.

V usage is TRBV7-2 and J usage is TRBJ2-7; 11 bases fit TRBD2. The CDR3 is 17 residues long. CDR1 and CDR2 (germline): SGHTA, FQGNSA. V dropped 5 bases and J dropped 3; count of bases not matched to a gene: 12. The DNA for the CDR3 is TGTGCCAGCAGCCCCAGCGAACTAGCGGGGGCCAACTACGAGCAGTACTTC. Encoded protein: CASSPSELAGANYEQYF.

The rearrangement uses TRBV27 and TRBJ1-6; D remains unclear. The CDR3 runs 16 residues. Germline CDR1 reads MNHEY; CDR2 reads SMNVEV (reference sequence). V was cut by 3 bases and J by 7 bases, with 16 bases left in between. The CDR3 here is CASSFGWQVRNSPLHF. The CDR3 bases are TGTGCCAGCAGTTTTGGGTGGCAGGTTAGGAATTCACCCCTCCACTTT.

This chain links TRBV25-1 with TRBJ2-5; tentative D call: TRBD2 (5 bases). The CDR3 has 12 amino acids. Between the trimmed V and J ends, which lost 5 bases and 5 bases, there was a span of 9 bases. Per the germline V gene, CDR1 is MGHDK and CDR2 is SYGVNS. The CDR3 protein is CASSTRGETQYF. DNA for the CDR3: TGTGCCAGCAGTACGAGAGGGGAGACCCAGTACTTC. Together with reference TRBV25-1 and TRBJ2-5, the CDR3 gives the full variable domain: EADIYQTPRYLVIGTGKKITLECSQTMGHDKMYWYQQDPGMELHLIHYSYGVNSTEKGDLSSESTVSRIRTEHFPLTLESARPSHTSQYLCASSTRGETQYFGPGTRLLVL.